This T cell receptor beta chain was sequenced during a study of cytomegalovirus exposure and HLA in healthy donors. Regarding the study as a whole: Analysis performed later showed TCR beta chains linked to HLA being more clonally expanded than equally common others.

This CDR3 spans 15 amino acids. V lost 3 bases and J lost 5; bases outside the gene matches: 5. Germline assignment: CDR1 KGHSH and CDR2 LQKENI. Primers for the PCR totalled 60 Vbeta and 13 Jbeta. TCRdb's table, derived via immunoSEQ multiplex PCR, lists solely in-frame clones and lacks some. This table has 130,000 to 150,000 clones, around two thirds appearing once. Points on this clone: Antigen unknown.

Sequencing was performed on PBMCs. This chain links TRBV18 with TRBJ2-2; 8 positions match TRBD1. The source of this sequence is a woman younger than 35 in good health and CMV-seronegative. The CDR3 bases are TGTGCCAGCTCACCGGACCAGGGGGCTACCGGGGAGCTGTTTTTT. This translates into CASSPDQGATGELFF.